One T cell receptor beta chain is described in this entry. Germline CDR1 SGHTA, CDR2 FQGNSA. CDR3 length equals 15 residues. Trimming cost V 4 bases and J 6 bases; bases outside gene matches: 8. This entry belongs to a study of blood T cell repertoires in COVID-19. Whole-study context: From the United States, Italy and Spain came samples of acute and convalescent COVID-19.

Methods used by the authors: Quantification of nucleated cells was approximated via reference gene primer amplification. Data came from immunoSEQ multiplex PCR; TCRdb stores just in-frame clones and leaves some out. D and trimming come from the DNA, and the V and J calls and clone size come from that table. Of fewer than 200,000 clones in the sample, 84% were seen once. Sample: peripheral blood. V usage is TRBV7-2 and J usage is TRBJ2-1, with 8 bases identical to TRBD1. This receptor was obtained from a man between 40 and 49 years old who had recovered from COVID-19. CDR3 nucleotides: TGTGCCAGCAGCTCCGGGACAGGACCAACCAATGAGCAGTTCTTC. Protein sequence: CASSSGTGPTNEQFF.